These 17 T cell receptor beta chains came from one sample sequenced in a study of cytomegalovirus exposure and HLA in healthy donors. 60 Vbeta and 13 Jbeta primers were used in PCR. Profiled with immunoSEQ multiplex PCR; TCRdb holds only in-frame clones, not every one. The sample includes about 140,000 clones, about 78% seen only once; the top ten take 2.8%. The sample consisted of PBMCs. The receptor source for this set is a male donor in good health and CMV-seronegative.

CDR3 coding DNA: TGTGCCAGCAGCGTAGTAGGGGGCGGCGAGACCCAGTACTTC. Its translation: CASSVVGGGETQYF. The chain couples TRBV9 to TRBJ2-5, with TRBD1 matching over 7 bases. The CDR3 sequence is 14 residues long. Germline-derived CDR1 and CDR2 are SGDLS and YYNGEE. The trim removed 0 bases at V and 5 bases at J, leaving 4 bases unmatched.

This clone has just a few counts. The chain combines TRBV29-1 with TRBJ1-1; TRBD1 aligns across 8 bases. The V gene end was trimmed by 3 bases and the J gene end by 4 bases; junction bases not matched to a gene: 4. The CDR3 is 13 residues long. CDR1 SQVTM and CDR2 ANQGSEA come from the germline V gene. The CDR3 DNA reads as TGCAGCGTTGACCCAGGGGGCGGCACTGAAGCTTTCTTT. Protein: CSVDPGGGTEAFF.

The chain joins TRBV5-5 to TRBJ2-7, with 9 bases identical to TRBD1. CDR1 is SGHKS, CDR2 YYEKEE, per germline (reference sequence). V lost 3 bases, J lost 3 bases, and 7 bases stayed unmatched. CDR3 length: 15 residues. The CDR3 DNA reads TGTGCCAGCAGCTCTGACAGGGGGGCCTACTACGAGCAGTACTTC. This sequence encodes CASSSDRGAYYEQYF.

This chain uses TRBV6-6 with TRBJ2-7; 7 nucleotides agree with TRBD1. Germline assignment: CDR1 MNHNY and CDR2 SVGAGI (reference sequence). This CDR3 is 16 amino acids long. V trimming: 1 base; J trimming: 1 base; junction bases outside the gene matches: 7. The CDR3 loop reads CASSYFGTENSYEQYF. CDR3 DNA: TGTGCCAGCAGTTACTTCGGGACAGAGAATTCCTACGAGCAGTACTTC.

The chain couples TRBV7-9 to TRBJ1-2; tentative D call: TRBD1 (6 bases). V was trimmed by 5 bases and J by 3 bases, leaving 16 bases between them. The CDR3 is 15 residues long. The germline gives CDR1 SEHNR, CDR2 FQNEAQ (reference sequence). CDR3 DNA: TGTGCCAGCAGCCACGCCGGACAGATCCACTATGGCTACACCTTC. This codes for CASSHAGQIHYGYTF.

The chain recombines TRBV27 with TRBJ2-7; TRBD1 matches at 12 bases. In germline, CDR1 is MNHEY, CDR2 SMNVEV (reference sequence). This CDR3 is 16 amino acids long. V was pared by 6 bases and J by 0 bases, with 6 bases of the junction left unmatched. CDR3 loop: CASRKGTGGDSYEQYF. CDR3 in DNA: TGTGCCAGCAGAAAGGGGACAGGGGGCGACTCCTACGAGCAGTACTTC.

This sequence joins TRBV6-1 and TRBJ2-1; 7 bases fit TRBD2. This CDR3 is 14 amino acids long. Looked up from germline, CDR1 is MNHNS and CDR2 is SASEGT. V dropped 7 bases and J dropped 6; count of bases not matched to a gene: 9. The CDR3 coding sequence is TGTGCCAGCACCCACGTCGGGGGGAGCAATGAGCAGTTCTTC. Amino acids: CASTHVGGSNEQFF.

The chain links TRBV4-3 to TRBJ2-7, with D possibly matching TRBD1 (6 bases). CDR1 is LGHNA, CDR2 YSLEER, per germline. The CDR3 totals 14 residues. Trimming left V 4 bases short and J 2 bases short, with 12 bases between. The CDR3 region has the DNA TGCGCCAGCAGCCCCCAGACAGGAGCCTACGAGCAGTACTTC. Protein: CASSPQTGAYEQYF.

This rearrangement joins TRBV13 to TRBJ2-7; 9 nucleotides agree with TRBD2. The CDR3 spans 16 residues. The germline V gene encodes CDR1 PRHDT and CDR2 FYEKMQ (reference sequence). V shed 5 bases, J shed 0 bases, and the junction held 8 bases outside the gene matches. This CDR3 reads CASSRSGGPSSYEQYF. In nucleotides, the CDR3 is TGTGCCAGCAGCCGGAGCGGGGGGCCGTCCTCCTACGAGCAGTACTTC.

The rearrangement joins TRBV7-9 to TRBJ1-5; D remains ambiguous. The CDR3 runs to 18 residues. The V gene's germline CDR1 is SEHNR and CDR2 FQNEAQ (reference sequence). Trimming took 2 bases from V and 2 from J, leaving 19 bases between them. CDR3 sequence reads: CASSLFSSGSSGNQPQHF. The DNA for the CDR3 is TGTGCCAGCAGCTTATTCTCCTCGGGGTCGTCGGGCAATCAGCCCCAGCATTTT.

This clone is a singleton in its sample. The chain carries TRBV9 and TRBJ2-5; TRBD2 matches 11 bases. This CDR3 spans 13 amino acids. The V gene's germline CDR1 is SGDLS and CDR2 YYNGEE. V lost 9 bases, J lost 1 base, and 2 bases stayed unmatched. CDR3 nucleotides: TGTGCCACTAGCGGGGGGCTCCAAGAGACCCAGTACTTC. Its translation: CATSGGLQETQYF. The full variable domain, rest sourced from reference TRBV9 and TRBJ2-5, is DSGVTQTPKHLITATGQRVTLRCSPRSGDLSVYWYQQSLDQGLQFLIQYYNGEERAKGNILERFSAQQFPDLHSELNLSSLELGDSALYFCATSGGLQETQYFGPGTRLLVL.

This clone was seen once. The chain is built from TRBV9 and TRBJ2-3; D uncertain. Per germline, CDR1 SGDLS and CDR2 YYNGEE. V was shortened by 3 bases and J by 2 bases, with 10 bases between the two germline ends. This CDR3 contains 14 residues. The CDR3 DNA sequence: TGTGCCAGCAGCGCTTACTCCACCACAGATACGCAGTATTTT. Translation: CASSAYSTTDTQYF.

V gene TRBV29-1 combines with J gene TRBJ1-2; TRBD1 might be the D (6 bases). V was trimmed by 5 bases and J by 8 bases, leaving 15 bases between them. CDR1 and CDR2 (germline): SQVTM, ANQGSEA. The CDR3 runs 12 residues. The CDR3 loop reads CSVSQGTRGYTF. CDR3 DNA sequence: TGCAGCGTTTCACAGGGAACCCGCGGCTACACCTTC.

The rearrangement links TRBV19 to TRBJ2-3; TRBD1 matches 9 bases. The CDR3 runs 16 residues. Looked up from germline, CDR1 is LNHDA and CDR2 is SQIVND (reference sequence). Losses at the gene ends were 4 bases for V and 6 bases for J; bases not matched to a gene: 11. The CDR3 region has the DNA TGTGCCAGTAGTACCATCCACGGGACAGGGTTGGATACGCAGTATTTT. Translating it yields CASSTIHGTGLDTQYF.

The chain combines TRBV19 with TRBJ2-3; D perhaps matches TRBD2 (7 bases). Trimming stripped 5 bases from V and 2 bases from J, with 17 bases between. The CDR3 is made up of 16 amino acids. Looked up from germline, CDR1 is LNHDA and CDR2 is SQIVND (reference sequence). This CDR3 is CASSVSGGPYTDTQYF. In nucleotides, the CDR3 is TGTGCCAGTAGTGTCTCCGGGGGGCCGTACACAGATACGCAGTATTTT.

The chain has TRBV9 and TRBJ1-6, with D unclear. Germline V CDR1 and CDR2: SGDLS, YYNGEE. Trimming cost V 7 bases and J 5 bases, with 13 bases left between them. The CDR3 loop spans 14 amino acids. The CDR3 region is CASGRAVDNSPLHF. CDR3 DNA: TGTGCCAGCGGGAGGGCCGTTGATAATTCACCCCTCCACTTT.

The chain employs TRBV30 and TRBJ1-3; D may be TRBD1 (5 bases). V was shortened by 0 bases and J by 4 bases, with 16 bases between the two germline ends. The CDR3 runs 16 residues. Looked up from germline, CDR1 is GTSNPN and CDR2 is SVGIG (reference sequence). CDR3 DNA sequence: TGTGCCTGGAGTGTACCTGGGGCGCTGGGAGGAAACACCATATATTTT. Its translation is CAWSVPGALGGNTIYF.